This T cell receptor (beta chain) was sequenced during a study of T cells in Graves' hyperthyroidism and ophthalmopathy. Trimming shortened V by 3 bases and J by 1 base, and 9 bases separated the two germline ends. This CDR3 spans 14 amino acids. Per the germline V gene, CDR1 is SGHAT and CDR2 is FQDESV (reference sequence). This clonotype was counted at least ten times. Researchers took RNA transcripts and amplified the TCR beta CDR3 regions from them. HTBI primers were used for first-round RT-PCR of the TCR CDR3. TCRdb re-analysed the multiplex PCR reads in MiXCR, keeping a single row per CDR3 protein. The profile shows around 690,000 distinct CDR3 sequences, roughly a sixth of them singletons.

Sequences were obtained from blood. The receptor was isolated from a man aged 50-59 years with Graves' hyperthyroidism. The rearrangement joins TRBV11-1 to TRBJ1-1; D is unresolved. CDR3 sequence reads: CASSFSLGNTEAFF. CDR3 bases: TGTGCCAGCAGCTTCTCGTTAGGGAACACTGAAGCTTTCTTT. The full variable domain, rest sourced from reference TRBV11-1 and TRBJ1-1, is EAEVAQSPRYKITEKSQAVAFWCDPISGHATLYWYRQILGQGPELLVQFQDESVVDDSQLPKDRFSAERLKGVDSTLKIQPAELGDSAMYLCASSFSLGNTEAFFGQGTRLTVV.